The sequence of this T cell receptor (beta chain) was determined in a study of T cells after yellow fever vaccination. TCRdb used MiXCR to reprocess the 5' RACE reads, holding one entry per CDR3 protein. The table shows a few hundred thousand distinct CDR3 sequences, with 13% occurring only once. There are a few counts of this clonotype. Its antigen is unidentified. Trimming left V 1 base short and J 2 bases short, with 9 bases between. Germline loops: CDR1 LNHNV, CDR2 YYDKDF (reference sequence). The CDR3 covers 14 residues. The study, taken as a whole, reports: The presence of abundant clonotypes contaminating from the bulk population was possible in FACS-sorted repertoires.

The source is a man in his thirties or forties who received the YFV17D yellow fever vaccine. This chain links TRBV15 with TRBJ2-7; D possibly corresponds to TRBD2 (5 bases). Here the sequenced sample was CD4+ T cells sorted from PBMCs, taken 45 days after the yellow fever booster vaccination. The DNA of the CDR3 is TGTGCCACCAGCAGAGTTGCTAGCACCTACGAGCAGTACTTC. It specifies CATSRVASTYEQYF.